The rows below give T cell receptor beta chains drawn from one sample of a study of regulatory T cells in long-lasting Graves disease. TCRdb recomputed calls from the multiplex PCR reads with MiXCR, one row per CDR3 protein. The profile covers 550,000 to 650,000 distinct CDR3 sequences, with roughly 16% appearing a single time and more than 10% taken by the ten largest. This same sample was also part of a study on T cells in Graves' hyperthyroidism and ophthalmopathy.

The material sequenced was peripheral blood mononuclear cells (PBMCs), taken at new diagnosis, from a patient treated with antithyroid drugs. Receptors were obtained from a man aged 18 to 30 with Graves disease. Each CDR3 is given with its conserved first and last residue. Fields, in order: J gene, V gene, clone size, D gene, CDR3 protein, CDR3 DNA. A D gene is named only where the DNA matches it firmly. Only part of the rows carry a size: once, few, many, or a class if the clone is expanded.

J: TRBJ2-1
V: TRBV5-5
size: NA
D: NA
CDR3: CASSWGHTLGNEQFF
DNA: TGTGCCAGCAGCTGGGGACACACACTGGGCAATGAGCAGTTCTTC

J: TRBJ1-1
V: TRBV12-3/TRBV12-4
size: many
D: NA
CDR3: CASTGLEAEAFF
DNA: TGTGCCAGCACCGGACTGGAGGCTGAAGCTTTCTTT

J: TRBJ1-3
V: TRBV27
size: few
D: NA
CDR3: CASSLDGRSGNTIYF
DNA: TGTGCCAGCAGCTTGGACGGCCGCTCTGGAAACACCATATATTTT

J: TRBJ2-2
V: TRBV5-6
size: NA
D: NA
CDR3: CASSRGGARGTGELFF
DNA: TGTGCCAGCAGCCGGGGCGGGGCCAGGGGCACCGGGGAGCTGTTTTTT

J: TRBJ1-1
V: TRBV12-3/TRBV12-4
size: many
D: NA
CDR3: CASSPFTGNTEAFF
DNA: TGTGCCAGCAGCCCCTTTACAGGGAACACTGAAGCTTTCTTT

J: TRBJ2-7
V: TRBV2
size: many
D: TRBD1
CDR3: CASSEQNGQGGEQYF
DNA: TGTGCCAGCAGTGAACAAAACGGACAGGGGGGCGAGCAGTACTTC

J: TRBJ2-1
V: TRBV7-9
size: NA
D: TRBD2
CDR3: CASSWSGTSKRNEQFF
DNA: TGTGCCAGCAGCTGGTCCGGGACTAGCAAGCGCAATGAGCAGTTCTTC

J: TRBJ2-7
V: TRBV20-1
size: NA
D: NA
CDR3: CSARESSGSYEQYF
DNA: TGCAGTGCTAGAGAGAGCAGCGGTTCCTACGAGCAGTACTTC

J: TRBJ1-5
V: TRBV19
size: NA
D: NA
CDR3: CASSMGGPRESSGQPQHF
DNA: TGTGCCAGTAGTATGGGAGGGCCCAGGGAAAGTTCAGGTCAGCCCCAGCATTTT

J: TRBJ1-4
V: TRBV13
size: NA
D: NA
CDR3: CASSVIRGADEKLFF
DNA: TGTGCCAGCAGCGTTATTAGAGGGGCCGATGAAAAACTGTTTTTT

J: TRBJ1-1
V: TRBV6-1
size: many
D: NA
CDR3: CASRVSGGTEAFF
DNA: TGTGCCAGCAGGGTCAGCGGGGGGACTGAAGCTTTCTTT

J: TRBJ1-3
V: TRBV29-1
size: NA
D: NA
CDR3: CSVASSSKSIYF
DNA: TGCAGCGTTGCCTCCTCCTCCAAATCCATATATTTT

J: TRBJ1-1
V: TRBV18
size: NA
D: TRBD1
CDR3: CASSPTTGKNTEAFF
DNA: TGTGCCAGCTCACCCACGACAGGGAAGAACACTGAAGCTTTCTTT

J: TRBJ2-3
V: TRBV3-1
size: NA
D: TRBD1
CDR3: CASSLTGALSDTQYF
DNA: TGTGCCAGCAGCCTAACAGGGGCCTTATCCGATACGCAGTATTTT

J: TRBJ2-1
V: TRBV10-3
size: NA
D: NA
CDR3: CAIRADSNSYNEQFF
DNA: TGTGCCATCAGGGCGGACAGTAACTCCTACAATGAGCAGTTCTTC

J: TRBJ2-7
V: TRBV5-1
size: many
D: TRBD2
CDR3: CASKGLAGGNEQYF
DNA: TGCGCCAGCAAGGGGCTAGCGGGAGGAAACGAGCAGTACTTC

J: TRBJ2-7
V: TRBV20-1
size: NA
D: TRBD1
CDR3: CSSGTGGINEQHF
DNA: TGCAGCTCCGGGACAGGGGGCATCAACGAGCAGCACTTC

J: TRBJ2-5
V: TRBV30
size: many
D: NA
CDR3: CAWSVDSFTGETQYF
DNA: TGTGCCTGGAGTGTGGACAGCTTTACAGGGGAGACCCAGTACTTC

J: TRBJ2-4
V: TRBV30
size: NA
D: NA
CDR3: CAWKAQNLAKNIQYF
DNA: TGTGCCTGGAAAGCACAGAACTTAGCCAAAAACATTCAGTACTTC

J: TRBJ2-1
V: TRBV12-3/TRBV12-4
size: many
D: NA
CDR3: CASSLRDWNNEQFF
DNA: TGTGCCAGCAGTCTCCGGGACTGGAACAATGAGCAGTTCTTC

J: TRBJ1-1
V: TRBV6-1
size: many
D: NA
CDR3: CASNADGMGTEAFF
DNA: TGTGCCAGCAACGCGGACGGAATGGGGACTGAAGCTTTCTTT

J: TRBJ2-3
V: TRBV6-1
size: once
D: TRBD2
CDR3: CASRRGLAGDTQYF
DNA: TGTGCCAGCAGGAGGGGACTAGCTGGAGATACGCAGTATTTT

J: TRBJ1-4
V: TRBV3-1
size: once
D: NA
CDR3: CASSQGDPEKLFF
DNA: TGTGCCAGCAGCCAAGGGGACCCTGAAAAACTGTTTTTT

J: TRBJ1-1
V: TRBV4-2
size: few
D: NA
CDR3: CASTMAETTEAFF
DNA: TGTGCCAGCACCATGGCCGAGACCACTGAAGCTTTCTTT

J: TRBJ1-2
V: TRBV3-1
size: many
D: NA
CDR3: CASRGGRDLNYGYTF
DNA: TGTGCCAGCCGCGGAGGGAGGGATCTCAACTATGGCTACACCTTC